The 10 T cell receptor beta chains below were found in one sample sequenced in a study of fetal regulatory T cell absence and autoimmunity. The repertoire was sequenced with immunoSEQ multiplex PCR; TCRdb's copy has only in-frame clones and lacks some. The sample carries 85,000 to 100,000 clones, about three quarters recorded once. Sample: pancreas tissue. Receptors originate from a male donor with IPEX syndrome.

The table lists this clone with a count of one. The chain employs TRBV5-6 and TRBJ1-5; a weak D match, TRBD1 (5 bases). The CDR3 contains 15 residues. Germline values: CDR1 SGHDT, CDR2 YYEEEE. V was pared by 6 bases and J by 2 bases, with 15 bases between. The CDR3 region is CASTRWGVGNQPQHF. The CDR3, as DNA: TGTGCCAGCACGCGGTGGGGGGTAGGCAATCAGCCCCAGCATTTT.

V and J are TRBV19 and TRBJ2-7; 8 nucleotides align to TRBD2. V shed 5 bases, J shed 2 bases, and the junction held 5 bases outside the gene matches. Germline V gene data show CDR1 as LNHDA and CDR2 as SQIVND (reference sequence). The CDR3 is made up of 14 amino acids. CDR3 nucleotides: TGTGCCAGTAGTTTAGCGGGATCCCCCTACGAGCAGTACTTC. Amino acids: CASSLAGSPYEQYF.

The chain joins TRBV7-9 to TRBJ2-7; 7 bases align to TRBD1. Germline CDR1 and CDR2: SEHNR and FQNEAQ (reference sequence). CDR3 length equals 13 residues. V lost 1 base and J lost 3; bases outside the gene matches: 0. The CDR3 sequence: CASSLGTGYEQYF. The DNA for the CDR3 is TGTGCCAGCAGCTTAGGGACAGGCTACGAGCAGTACTTC.

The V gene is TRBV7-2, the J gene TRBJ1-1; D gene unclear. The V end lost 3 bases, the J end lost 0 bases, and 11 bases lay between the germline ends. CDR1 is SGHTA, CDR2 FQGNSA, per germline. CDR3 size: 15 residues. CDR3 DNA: TGTGCCAGCAGCTTGTCAGCTCAAATGAACACTGAAGCTTTCTTT. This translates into CASSLSAQMNTEAFF.

The CDR3 loop reads CASSLKARDRQINTIYF. The DNA of the CDR3 is TGTGCCAGCAGCTTAAAGGCAAGGGACAGACAAATAAACACCATATATTTT. The rearrangement joins TRBV7-9 to TRBJ1-3; 7 bases are a match to TRBD1. CDR1 is SEHNR, CDR2 FQNEAQ, per germline (reference sequence). This CDR3 comprises 17 residues. The V and J ends lost 2 bases and 6 bases, in that order; junction bases with no gene match: 13.

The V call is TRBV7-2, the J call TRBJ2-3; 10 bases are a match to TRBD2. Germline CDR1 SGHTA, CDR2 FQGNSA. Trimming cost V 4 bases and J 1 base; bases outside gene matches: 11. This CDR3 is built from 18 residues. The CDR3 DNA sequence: TGTGCCAGCAGCTCCTGGGGTAGCGGGAGGAAGGGCACAGATACGCAGTATTTT. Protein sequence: CASSSWGSGRKGTDTQYF.

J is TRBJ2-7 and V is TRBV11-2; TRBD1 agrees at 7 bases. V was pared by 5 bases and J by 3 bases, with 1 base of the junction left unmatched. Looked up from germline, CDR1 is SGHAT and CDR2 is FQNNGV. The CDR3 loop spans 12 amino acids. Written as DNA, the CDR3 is TGTGCCAGCAGCGGGGACAGCTACGAGCAGTACTTC. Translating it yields CASSGDSYEQYF.

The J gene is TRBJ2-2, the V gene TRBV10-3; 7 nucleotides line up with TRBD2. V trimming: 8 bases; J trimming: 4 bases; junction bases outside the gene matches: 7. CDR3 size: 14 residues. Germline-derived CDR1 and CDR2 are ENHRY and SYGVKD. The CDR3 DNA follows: TGTGCCATCCCGAGAGGGAGGGGCACCGGGGAGCTGTTTTTT. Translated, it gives CAIPRGRGTGELFF.

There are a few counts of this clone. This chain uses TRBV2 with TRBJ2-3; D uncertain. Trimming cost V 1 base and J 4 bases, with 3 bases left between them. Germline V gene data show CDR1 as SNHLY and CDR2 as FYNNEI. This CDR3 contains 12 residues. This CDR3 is CASSEEADTQYF. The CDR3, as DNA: TGTGCCAGCAGTGAAGAAGCAGATACGCAGTATTTT.

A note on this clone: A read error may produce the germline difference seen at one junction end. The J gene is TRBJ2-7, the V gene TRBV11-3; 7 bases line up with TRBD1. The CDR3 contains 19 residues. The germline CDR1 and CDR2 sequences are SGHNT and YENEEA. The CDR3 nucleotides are TGTGCCAGCAGCTTAACCCGTATTCTATCTCGGACAGGACCTCCTTTGGTAGTATTC. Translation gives CASSLTRILSRTGPPLVVF.